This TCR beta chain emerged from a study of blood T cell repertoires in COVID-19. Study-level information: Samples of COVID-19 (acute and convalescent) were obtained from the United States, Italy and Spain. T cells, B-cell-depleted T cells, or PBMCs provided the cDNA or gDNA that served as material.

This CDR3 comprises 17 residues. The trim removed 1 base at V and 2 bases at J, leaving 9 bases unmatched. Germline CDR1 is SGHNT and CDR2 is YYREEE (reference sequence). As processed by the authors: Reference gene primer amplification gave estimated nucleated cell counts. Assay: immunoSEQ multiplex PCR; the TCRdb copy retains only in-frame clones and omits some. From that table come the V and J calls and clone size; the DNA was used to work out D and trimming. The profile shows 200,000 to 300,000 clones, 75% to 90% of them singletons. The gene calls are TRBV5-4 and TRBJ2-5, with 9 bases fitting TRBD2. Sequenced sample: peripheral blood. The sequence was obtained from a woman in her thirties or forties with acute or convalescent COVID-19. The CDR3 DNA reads TGTGCCAGCAGCTTGAGGCGGGGGGGATGGAATCAAGAGACCCAGTACTTC. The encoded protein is CASSLRRGGWNQETQYF.